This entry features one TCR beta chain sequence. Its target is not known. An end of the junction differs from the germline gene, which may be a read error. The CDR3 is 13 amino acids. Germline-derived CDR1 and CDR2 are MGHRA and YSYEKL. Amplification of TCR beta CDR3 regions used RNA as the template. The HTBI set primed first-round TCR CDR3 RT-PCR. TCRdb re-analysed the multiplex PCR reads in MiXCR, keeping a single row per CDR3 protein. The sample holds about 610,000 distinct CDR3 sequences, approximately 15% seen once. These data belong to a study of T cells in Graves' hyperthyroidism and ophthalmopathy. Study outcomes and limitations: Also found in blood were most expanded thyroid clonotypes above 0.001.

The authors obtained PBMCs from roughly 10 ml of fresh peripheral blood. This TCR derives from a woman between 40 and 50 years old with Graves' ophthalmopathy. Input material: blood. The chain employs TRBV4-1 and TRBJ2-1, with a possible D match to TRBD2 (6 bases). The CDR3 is CASSPVLSGDTAF. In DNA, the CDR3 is TGCGCCAGCAGCCCCGTATTGTCGGGAGATACAGCCTTC.